One sample yielded the 10 T cell receptor beta chains listed below, sequenced in a study of T cells after yellow fever vaccination. TCRdb re-called the 5' RACE reads with MiXCR, one entry per CDR3 protein. This sample yields a few hundred thousand distinct CDR3 sequences, of which roughly 8.7% are seen a single time; around 3.1% belongs to the top ten. The starting material was CD4+ T cells sorted from PBMCs, obtained 5 days after the yellow fever booster vaccination. These receptors originate from a man between 18 and 29 years old who received the YFV17D yellow fever vaccine.

This clonotype was found a few times. The chain links TRBV6-6 to TRBJ1-1; D might be TRBD1 (5 bases). The V end was cut by 0 bases, the J end by 1 base, with 6 bases between. The CDR3 spans 14 residues. Germline V gene sequence: CDR1 MNHNY, CDR2 SVGAGI (reference sequence). The CDR3 sequence: CASSYSGRNTEAFF. DNA of the CDR3: TGTGCCAGCAGTTACTCGGGGCGGAACACTGAAGCTTTCTTT.

In its sample, this clonotype was seen many times. V and J are TRBV7-9 and TRBJ2-5; no firm D call. V gave up 2 bases and J gave up 4 bases, with 11 bases separating them. CDR3 length: 14 amino acids. From germline, CDR1 is SEHNR and CDR2 FQNEAQ (reference sequence). CDR3 DNA: TGTGCCAGCAGCTTATCACGGCTGGTAGAGACCCAGTACTTC. This encodes CASSLSRLVETQYF.

This clonotype was picked up a small number of times. The rearrangement links TRBV5-6 to TRBJ2-1; D could derive from TRBD1 or TRBD2 (5 bases each). The CDR3 has 12 amino acids. CDR1 and CDR2 (germline): SGHDT, YYEEEE. With 4 bases removed from V and 10 bases from J, the gap between germline ends came to 12 bases. CDR3 protein: CASSPGSREQFF. The CDR3, as DNA: TGTGCCAGCAGCCCAGGGAGTCGGGAGCAGTTCTTC. The full variable domain, with the rest looked up from reference TRBV5-6 and TRBJ2-1, is DAGVTQSPTHLIKTRGQQVTLRCSPKSGHDTVSWYQQALGQGPQFIFQYYEEEERQRGNFPDRFSGHQFPNYSSELNVNALLLGDSALYLCASSPGSREQFFGPGTRLTVL.

This sequence joins TRBV27 and TRBJ2-1; 10 bases line up with TRBD2. The germline gives CDR1 MNHEY, CDR2 SMNVEV (reference sequence). The CDR3 contains 15 residues. J lost 4 bases, V lost 3 bases, and 3 bases had no gene match. The CDR3 protein is CASSFVAGGYNEQFF. CDR3 DNA sequence: TGTGCCAGCAGTTTCGTAGCGGGGGGTTACAATGAGCAGTTCTTC.

The chain couples TRBV27 to TRBJ1-2; 8 nucleotides agree with TRBD1. This CDR3 is 17 amino acids long. Germline CDR1 and CDR2: MNHEY and SMNVEV (reference sequence). After removal of 3 bases from V and 4 bases from J, the junction contained 13 bases not matched to a gene. Here the CDR3 DNA reads TGTGCCAGCAGTTTGTGGGGACAGGTCAGGGAAGGCTATGGCTACACCTTC. Translated: CASSLWGQVREGYGYTF.

This clonotype was detected a few times. The V and J genes are TRBV5-1 and TRBJ1-1, with D uncertain. V was trimmed by 0 bases and J by 6 bases, leaving 9 bases between them. This CDR3 comprises 13 residues. Germline values: CDR1 SGHRS, CDR2 YFSETQ. CDR3 DNA: TGCGCCAGCAGCTTGGCAGTGGCCGCTGAAGCTTTCTTT. Protein product: CASSLAVAAEAFF.

This sequence joins TRBV6-2 or TRBV6-3 and TRBJ2-7, with D possibly matching TRBD1 (5 bases). The length of the CDR3 is 13 residues. The germline CDR1 and CDR2 sequences are MNHEY and SVGEGT. The V end lost 3 bases, the J end lost 4 bases, and 10 bases lay between the germline ends. CDR3 DNA sequence: TGTGCCAGCAGTTATTCAGGGCTATACGAGCAGTACTTC. This gives the protein CASSYSGLYEQYF.

This clonotype has a count of ten or more. The chain joins TRBV12-3 or TRBV12-4 to TRBJ1-2, with D possibly matching TRBD1 (5 bases). The CDR3 is made up of 16 amino acids. V was pared by 1 base and J by 0 bases, with 12 bases between. CDR3 DNA: TGTGCCAGCAGTTTAGGCGGGAGGGGAGCTAACTATGGCTACACCTTC. Translating it yields CASSLGGRGANYGYTF.

This clonotype turned up a few times. This chain joins TRBV7-2 and TRBJ2-4; 7 nucleotides match TRBD2. This CDR3 region has 15 residues. V was clipped by 3 bases and J by 7 bases; unmatched bases: 9. CDR1 and CDR2 from the germline V gene are SGHTA and FQGNSA. Here the CDR3 DNA reads TGTGCCAGCAGCTTGTTCGGGACTACCGATAACATTCAGTACTTC. This gives the protein CASSLFGTTDNIQYF. Based on the CDR3 plus reference TRBV7-2 and TRBJ2-4, the full variable domain is GAGVSQSPSNKVTEKGKDVELRCDPISGHTALYWYRQSLGQGLEFLIYFQGNSAPDKSGLPSDRFSAERTGGSVSTLTIQRTQQEDSAVYLCASSLFGTTDNIQYFGAGTRLSVL.

This clonotype appeared many times. This chain joins TRBV4-2 and TRBJ1-1; D possibly corresponds to TRBD1 (5 bases). CDR1 is LGHNA, CDR2 YNFKEQ, per germline. The CDR3 length is 16 residues. Trimming stripped 4 bases from V and 6 bases from J, with 21 bases between. CDR3 nucleotide sequence: TGTGCCAGCAGCCGCGAAGGGGAAGGGACGGTTGCTGAAGCTTTCTTT. Amino acids: CASSREGEGTVAEAFF.